This TCR beta chain was identified in a study of early stage breast cancer tumors (TCRdb year 2017). Turning to the overall study: Of the roughly 15 invasive breast tumors, 12 to 13 were found to be estrogen receptor-positive, progesterone receptor-positive and HER2-negative. About 70% of the 12 ER+/PR+/HER2- tumors were invasive ductal carcinomas, while the other four were invasive lobular carcinomas. On average, each sample had roughly 9.7-fold read coverage. The samples as a whole yielded 2 million to 3 million detected templates, corresponding to around 1,100,000 unique clonotypes.

As for this clone: There is no known antigen for this receptor. Base-call qualities are not available, and no considerably larger clone is one nucleotide away.

Each sample was amplified as two independent genomic DNA replicates: approximately 0.49 ug for blood and roughly 1.4 ug for tumor or normal breast. TCRB sequencing of genomic DNA was carried out with the ImmunoSeq Intro kit according to the manufacturer's instructions. For absolute quantification, the roughly 28-cycle multiplex PCR included proprietary primers along with spike-in control sequences. Single-end 150-bp reads were used to sequence an 87-bp fragment spanning the CDR3 and the flanking V and J genes. Seven samples, each with two replicates, were multiplexed per lane of an Illumina MiSeq using version 3.0 chemistry. As for the original processing: The vendor's proprietary pipeline handled the raw data processing, merging both replicates into a single result for each sample. A clonotype was defined as productive rearrangements that share the same V-gene family, CDR3 amino acid sequence and J-gene segment. Clonality was calculated as 1 minus the normalized Shannon entropy (Pielou evenness) of TCRB abundances. To estimate T cell density, the total number of templates was divided by the number of input cells, which was inferred from the amount of DNA input. Total repertoire diversity and clonality were estimated with Recon using default parameters. Clonotypes with over 0.1% abundance in tumor and at least 32-fold higher abundance in tumor than in normal breast were defined as tumor-enriched. TCRdb took over this immuneACCESS table, retaining in-frame rearrangements with V and J assigned. Such tables are incomplete; in checked studies, under half of the missing clones stem from an unresolved V gene, and the remainder is unexplained. The D gene and trimming were derived from the DNA, and the V and J assignments and clone size from that table. Across this sample there are 30,000 to 40,000 clones, with roughly 70% seen only once. The ten largest make up over 6% of the sample.

General findings and caveats noted by the study authors: Chain pairing and functional markers such as CD4, CD8 and FOXP3 were missed by bulk genomic DNA sequencing of unsorted cells. Greater similarity was observed between blood and normal breast repertoires than between blood and tumor repertoires, and tumor was distinguished from normal in about 85% of the 16 patients when each tissue was compared with blood. Enriched TCRB sequences shared across patients were found to be mostly commonly generated sequences that were unlikely to play an important role in the tumor microenvironment. Compared with adjacent normal breast tissue, tumors had higher clonality and approximately 2.5-fold greater T cell density. The small cohort size prevented analysis by tumor subtype.

V is pared back by 8 bases and J by 0 bases, with 13 bases lying between the germline termini. CDR3 length: 14 amino acids, cysteine to phenylalanine. Kept here is only the CDR3 DNA, which spans 42 bases and is read in frame from base 1. For CDR1 and CDR2, the germline V gene lists MGHDK and SYGVNS. The study profiled bulk TCR beta-chain repertoires in matched peripheral blood, tumor and adjacent normal breast tissue taken from some 17 patients with early-stage breast cancer. Before surgery, roughly 5-10 mL of whole blood was collected in EDTA tubes and processed within 2 hours. Ficoll-Paque centrifugation in SepMate-50 tubes was used to isolate peripheral blood mononuclear cells. PBMCs were cryopreserved in aliquots of roughly 1.9 to 4 million cells in roughly 90% FBS with about 10% DMSO and kept in liquid nitrogen. The Qiagen AllPrep DNA/RNA Mini kit was used for genomic DNA extraction.

The clonotype comes from a person aged 60 to 70 with breast cancer. Sequencing used blood. This receptor chain uses TRBV25-1 and TRBJ1-1; a confident D gene designation cannot be given. The CDR3 corresponds to CASRYGRMNTEAFF. The bases read TGTGCCAGCCGGTACGGCAGAATGAACACTGAAGCTTTCTTT.